This record covers a single T cell receptor (beta chain). Using immunoSEQ multiplex PCR, the repertoire was profiled, and TCRdb retains in-frame clones only, with some absent. Among 200,000 to 250,000 clones listed, around 90% were seen once. J lost 2 bases, V lost 0 bases, and 7 bases had no gene match. Germline assignment: CDR1 SGHTS and CDR2 YDEGEE. CDR3 length: 16 amino acids. This sample is part of a study of blood T cell repertoires in COVID-19. The sequenced sample was PBMCs or T cells enriched from blood (not recorded which). V is TRBV5-8 and J is TRBJ2-5; TRBD2 aligns across 7 bases. The receptor comes from a man in his thirties or forties who had recovered from COVID-19. CDR3 DNA: TGTGCCAGCAGCTTGGCGTTAGCGGGTGTACAAGAGACCCAGTACTTC. This encodes CASSLALAGVQETQYF. The full variable domain, rest sourced from reference TRBV5-8 and TRBJ2-5, is EAGVTQSPTHLIKTRGQQATLRCSPISGHTSVYWYQQALGLGLQFLLWYDEGEERNRGNFPPRFSGRQFPNYSSELNVNALELEDSALYLCASSLALAGVQETQYFGPGTRLLVL.